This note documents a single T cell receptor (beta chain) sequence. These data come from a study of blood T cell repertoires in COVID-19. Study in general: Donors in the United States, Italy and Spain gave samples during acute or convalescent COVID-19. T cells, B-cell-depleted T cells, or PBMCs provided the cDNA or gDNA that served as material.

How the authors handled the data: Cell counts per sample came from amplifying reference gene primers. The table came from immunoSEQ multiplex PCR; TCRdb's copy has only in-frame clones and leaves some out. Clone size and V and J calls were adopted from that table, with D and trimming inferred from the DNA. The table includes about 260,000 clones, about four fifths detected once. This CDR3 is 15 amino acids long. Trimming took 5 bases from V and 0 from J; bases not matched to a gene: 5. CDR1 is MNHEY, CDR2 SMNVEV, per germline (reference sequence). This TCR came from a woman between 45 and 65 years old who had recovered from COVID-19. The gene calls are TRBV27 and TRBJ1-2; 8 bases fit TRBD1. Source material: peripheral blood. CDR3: CASSLGTGANYGYTF. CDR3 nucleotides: TGTGCCAGCAGTCTAGGGACAGGAGCTAACTATGGCTACACCTTC.